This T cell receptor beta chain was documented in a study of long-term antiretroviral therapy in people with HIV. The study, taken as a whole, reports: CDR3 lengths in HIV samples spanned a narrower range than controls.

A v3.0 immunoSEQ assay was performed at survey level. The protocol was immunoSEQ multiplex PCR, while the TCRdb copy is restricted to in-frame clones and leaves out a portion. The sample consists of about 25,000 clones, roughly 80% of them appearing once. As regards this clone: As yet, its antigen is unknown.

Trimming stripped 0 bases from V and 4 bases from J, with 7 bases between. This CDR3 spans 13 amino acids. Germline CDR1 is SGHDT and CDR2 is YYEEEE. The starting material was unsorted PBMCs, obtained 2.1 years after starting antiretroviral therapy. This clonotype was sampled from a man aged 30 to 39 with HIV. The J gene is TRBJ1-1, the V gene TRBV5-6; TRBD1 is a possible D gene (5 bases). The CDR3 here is CASSLGRATEAFF. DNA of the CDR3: TGTGCCAGCAGCTTGGGCAGGGCCACTGAAGCTTTCTTT.